These T cell receptor beta chains were read from a single sample in a study of CD8 T cells in ankylosing spondylitis. TCRdb re-called the 5' RACE reads with MiXCR, one entry per CDR3 protein. Counted here are 250,000 to 350,000 distinct CDR3 sequences, less than 25% occurring once; the ten biggest clones make up roughly 4%. Material: blood, either unsorted or a sorted T cell fraction (not recorded which). These receptors all come from a female donor with ankylosing spondylitis or in good health (not recorded which). CDR3s include the opening cysteine and the closing phenylalanine or tryptophan. The order of the fields is J gene, D gene, clone size, V gene, CDR3 protein, CDR3 DNA. A D gene is named only where the DNA matches it firmly. Expanded clones get a size class; other rows say once, few or many, or leave the size out.

j_gene: TRBJ1-2; d_gene: -; abundance: many; v_gene: TRBV29-1; CDR3aa: CSVEVGMGYTF; CDR3nt: TGCAGCGTTGAAGTCGGTATGGGCTACACCTTC
j_gene: TRBJ2-3; d_gene: -; abundance: few; v_gene: TRBV7-8; CDR3aa: CASSLEQGFLGSQQNTQYF; CDR3nt: TGTGCCAGCAGCTTAGAACAGGGCTTCTTAGGGTCTCAGCAAAATACGCAGTATTTT
j_gene: TRBJ2-1; d_gene: -; abundance: few; v_gene: TRBV18; CDR3aa: CASSPRVAADNEQFF; CDR3nt: TGTGCCAGCTCACCCAGGGTGGCGGCCGACAATGAGCAGTTCTTC
j_gene: TRBJ2-3; d_gene: TRBD2; abundance: -; v_gene: TRBV7-2; CDR3aa: CASSLLADHTDTQYF; CDR3nt: TGTGCCAGCAGCTTGCTAGCGGACCACACAGATACGCAGTATTTT
j_gene: TRBJ2-3; d_gene: -; abundance: -; v_gene: TRBV9; CDR3aa: CASSPARGTDTQYF; CDR3nt: TGTGCCAGCAGCCCGGCGCGCGGGACAGATACGCAGTATTTT
j_gene: TRBJ1-1; d_gene: -; abundance: -; v_gene: TRBV7-9; CDR3aa: CASSTGGGLNAFF; CDR3nt: TGTGCCAGCAGCACCGGGGGAGGGTTGAATGCTTTCTTT
j_gene: TRBJ2-7; d_gene: -; abundance: few; v_gene: TRBV20-1; CDR3aa: CSARTGREIRYEQYF; CDR3nt: TGCAGTGCTAGAACGGGACGGGAAATTAGGTACGAGCAGTACTTC
j_gene: TRBJ2-7; d_gene: -; abundance: -; v_gene: TRBV10-3; CDR3aa: CAIMDSQRHEQYF; CDR3nt: TGTGCCATCATGGACTCCCAACGGCACGAGCAGTACTTC
j_gene: TRBJ2-5; d_gene: -; abundance: -; v_gene: TRBV12-3/TRBV12-4; CDR3aa: CASSGGRLTPETQYF; CDR3nt: TGTGCCAGCAGTGGAGGCAGACTGACCCCAGAGACCCAGTACTTC
j_gene: TRBJ1-2; d_gene: TRBD1; abundance: few; v_gene: TRBV5-4; CDR3aa: CASSLVGQENYGYTF; CDR3nt: TGTGCCAGCAGCTTGGTGGGACAGGAAAACTATGGCTACACCTTC